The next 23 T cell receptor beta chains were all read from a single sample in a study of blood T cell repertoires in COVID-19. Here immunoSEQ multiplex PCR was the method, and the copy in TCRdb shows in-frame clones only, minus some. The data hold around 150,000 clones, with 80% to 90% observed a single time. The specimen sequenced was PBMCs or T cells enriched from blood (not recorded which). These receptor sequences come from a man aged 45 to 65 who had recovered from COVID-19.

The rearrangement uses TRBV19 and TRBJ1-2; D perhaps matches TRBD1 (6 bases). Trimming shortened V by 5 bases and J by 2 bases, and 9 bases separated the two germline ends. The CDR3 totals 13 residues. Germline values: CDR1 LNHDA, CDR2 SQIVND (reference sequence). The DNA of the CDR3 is TGTGCCAGTAGTCACAGGGAAAACTATGGCTACACCTTC. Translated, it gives CASSHRENYGYTF. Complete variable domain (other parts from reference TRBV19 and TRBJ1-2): DGGITQSPKYLFRKEGQNVTLSCEQNLNHDAMYWYRQDPGQGLRLIYYSQIVNDFQKGDIAEGYSVSREKKESFPLTVTSAQKNPTAFYLCASSHRENYGYTFGSGTRLTVV.

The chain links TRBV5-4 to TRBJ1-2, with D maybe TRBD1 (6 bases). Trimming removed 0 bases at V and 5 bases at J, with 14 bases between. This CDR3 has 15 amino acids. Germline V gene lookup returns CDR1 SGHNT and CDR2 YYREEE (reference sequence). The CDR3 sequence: CASSLVGPGVYGYTF. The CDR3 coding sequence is TGTGCCAGCAGCTTGGTGGGGCCAGGGGTTTATGGCTACACCTTC.

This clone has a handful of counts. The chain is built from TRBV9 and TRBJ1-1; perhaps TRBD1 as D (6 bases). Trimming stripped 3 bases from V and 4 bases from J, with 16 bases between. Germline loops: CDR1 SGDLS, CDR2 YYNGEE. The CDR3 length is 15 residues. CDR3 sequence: CASSERVTGSTEAFF. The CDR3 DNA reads TGTGCCAGCAGCGAGAGGGTAACAGGGAGCACTGAAGCTTTCTTT.

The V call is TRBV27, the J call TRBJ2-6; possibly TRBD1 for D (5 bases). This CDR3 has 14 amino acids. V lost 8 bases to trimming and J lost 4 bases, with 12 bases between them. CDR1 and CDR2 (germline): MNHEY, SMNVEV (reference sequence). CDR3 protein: CASSTVGGANVLTF. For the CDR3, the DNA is TGTGCCAGCTCGACAGTCGGCGGGGCCAACGTCCTGACTTTC.

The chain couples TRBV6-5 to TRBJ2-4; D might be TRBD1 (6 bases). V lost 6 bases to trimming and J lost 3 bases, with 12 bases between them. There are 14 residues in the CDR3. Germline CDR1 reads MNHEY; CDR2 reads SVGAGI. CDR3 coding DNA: TGTGCCAGCAGCTCAGGGGTGGTCAAAAACATTCAGTACTTC. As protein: CASSSGVVKNIQYF.

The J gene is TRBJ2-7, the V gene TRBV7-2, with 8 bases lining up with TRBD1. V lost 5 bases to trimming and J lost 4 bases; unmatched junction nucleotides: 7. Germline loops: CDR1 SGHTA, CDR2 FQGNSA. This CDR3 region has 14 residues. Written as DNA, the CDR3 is TGTGCCAGCAGCCCTGGACAGGGTAATTACGAGCAGTACTTC. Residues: CASSPGQGNYEQYF.

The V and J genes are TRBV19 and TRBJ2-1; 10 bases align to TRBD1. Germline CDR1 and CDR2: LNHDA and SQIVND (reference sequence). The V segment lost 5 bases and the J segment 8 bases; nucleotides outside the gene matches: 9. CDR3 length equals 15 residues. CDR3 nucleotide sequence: TGTGCCAGTAGTGGAGGGACAGGGGTTACCCATGAGCAGTTCTTC. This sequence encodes CASSGGTGVTHEQFF.

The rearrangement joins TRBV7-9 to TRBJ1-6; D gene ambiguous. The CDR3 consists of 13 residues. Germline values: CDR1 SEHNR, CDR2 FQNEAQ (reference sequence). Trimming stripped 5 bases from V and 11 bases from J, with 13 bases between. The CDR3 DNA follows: TGTGCCAGCAGCCAAGAGTACCTCACACCCCTCCACTTT. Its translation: CASSQEYLTPLHF.

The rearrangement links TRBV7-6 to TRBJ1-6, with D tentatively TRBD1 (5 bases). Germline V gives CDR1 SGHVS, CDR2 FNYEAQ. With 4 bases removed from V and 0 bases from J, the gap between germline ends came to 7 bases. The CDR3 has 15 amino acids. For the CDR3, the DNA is TGTGCCAGCAGCTCTAGGGGCTCCTATAATTCACCCCTCCACTTT. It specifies CASSSRGSYNSPLHF.

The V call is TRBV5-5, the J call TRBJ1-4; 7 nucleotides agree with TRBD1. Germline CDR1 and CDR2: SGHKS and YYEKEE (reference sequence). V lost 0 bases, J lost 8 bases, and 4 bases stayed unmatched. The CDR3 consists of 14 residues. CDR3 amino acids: CASSLGQGYEKLFF. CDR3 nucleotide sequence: TGTGCCAGCAGCTTGGGACAGGGATACGAAAAACTGTTTTTT.

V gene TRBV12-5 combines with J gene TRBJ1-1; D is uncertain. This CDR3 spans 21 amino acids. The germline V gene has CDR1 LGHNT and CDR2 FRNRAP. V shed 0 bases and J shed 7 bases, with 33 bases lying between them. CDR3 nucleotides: TGTGCTAGTGGTTTGGTAGTACCGGAGGGTCCGAAGAGACCCGAAAGTGGTGAAGCTTTCTTT. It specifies CASGLVVPEGPKRPESGEAFF.

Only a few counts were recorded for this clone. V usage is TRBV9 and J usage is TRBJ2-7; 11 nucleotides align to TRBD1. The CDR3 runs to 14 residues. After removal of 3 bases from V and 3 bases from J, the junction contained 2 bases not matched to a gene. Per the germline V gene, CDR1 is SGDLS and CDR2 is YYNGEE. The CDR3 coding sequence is TGTGCCAGCAGCGGGGGACAGGGGGACTACGAGCAGTACTTC. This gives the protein CASSGGQGDYEQYF.

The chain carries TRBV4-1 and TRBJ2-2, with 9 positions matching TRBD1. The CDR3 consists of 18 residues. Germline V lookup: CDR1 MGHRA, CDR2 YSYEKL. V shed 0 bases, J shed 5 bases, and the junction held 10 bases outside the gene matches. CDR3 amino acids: CASSQDTAGTGRTGELFF. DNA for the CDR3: TGCGCCAGCAGCCAAGATACGGCTGGGACAGGGAGGACCGGGGAGCTGTTTTTT.

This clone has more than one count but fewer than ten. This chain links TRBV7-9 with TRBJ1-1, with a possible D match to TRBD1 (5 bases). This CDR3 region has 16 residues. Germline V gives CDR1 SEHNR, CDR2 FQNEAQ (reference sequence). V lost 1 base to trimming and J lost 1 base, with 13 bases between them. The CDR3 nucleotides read TGTGCCAGCAGCTTAGACAGCGGGCAGGGGAACACTGAAGCTTTCTTT. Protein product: CASSLDSGQGNTEAFF.

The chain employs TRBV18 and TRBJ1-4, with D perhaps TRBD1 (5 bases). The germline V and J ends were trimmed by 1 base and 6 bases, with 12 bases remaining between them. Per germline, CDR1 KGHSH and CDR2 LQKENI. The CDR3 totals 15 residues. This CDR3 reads CASSPQGLLDEKLFF. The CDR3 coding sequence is TGTGCCAGCTCACCACAGGGGCTCTTGGATGAAAAACTGTTTTTT.

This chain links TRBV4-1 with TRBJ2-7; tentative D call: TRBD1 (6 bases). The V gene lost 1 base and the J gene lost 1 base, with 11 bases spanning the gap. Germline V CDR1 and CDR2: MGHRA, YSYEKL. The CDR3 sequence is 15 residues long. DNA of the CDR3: TGCGCCAGCAGCCAAGGTGGGGGCAGTTCCTACGAGCAGTACTTC. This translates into CASSQGGGSSYEQYF.

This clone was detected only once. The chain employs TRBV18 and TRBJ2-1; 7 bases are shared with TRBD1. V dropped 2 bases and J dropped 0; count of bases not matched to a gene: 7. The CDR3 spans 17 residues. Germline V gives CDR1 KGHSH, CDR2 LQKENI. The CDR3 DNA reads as TGTGCCAGCTCACCAGGGCTGACAGGGACCTCCTACAATGAGCAGTTCTTC. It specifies CASSPGLTGTSYNEQFF.

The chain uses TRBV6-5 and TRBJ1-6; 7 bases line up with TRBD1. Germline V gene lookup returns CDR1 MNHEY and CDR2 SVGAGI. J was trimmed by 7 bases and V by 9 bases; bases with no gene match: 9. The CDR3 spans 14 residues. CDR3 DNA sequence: TGTGCCAGTTACCCTAGGGGGCAGAATTCACCCCTCCACTTT. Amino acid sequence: CASYPRGQNSPLHF.

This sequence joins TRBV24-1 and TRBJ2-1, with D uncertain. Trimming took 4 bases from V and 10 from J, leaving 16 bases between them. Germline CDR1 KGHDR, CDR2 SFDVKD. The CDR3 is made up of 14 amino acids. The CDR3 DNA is TGTGCCACCAGTGACAACACAGCTCCTGGAGAGCAGTTCTTC. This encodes CATSDNTAPGEQFF.

In nucleotides, the CDR3 is TGCGCCAGCAGCGTAGCGGGGGGTACCTACAATGAGCAGTTCTTC. Translation gives CASSVAGGTYNEQFF. The genes are TRBV5-1 and TRBJ2-1; 10 positions agree with TRBD2. There are 15 residues in the CDR3. The germline gives CDR1 SGHRS, CDR2 YFSETQ. V trimming: 4 bases; J trimming: 2 bases; junction bases outside the gene matches: 3.

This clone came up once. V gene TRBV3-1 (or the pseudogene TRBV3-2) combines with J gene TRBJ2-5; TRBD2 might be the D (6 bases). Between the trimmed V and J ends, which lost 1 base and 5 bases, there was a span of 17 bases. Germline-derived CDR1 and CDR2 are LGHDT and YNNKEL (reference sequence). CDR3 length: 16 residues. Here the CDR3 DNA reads TGTGCCAGCAGCCAAGGCATCGGGGGTGGAGACGAGACCCAGTACTTC. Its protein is CASSQGIGGGDETQYF.

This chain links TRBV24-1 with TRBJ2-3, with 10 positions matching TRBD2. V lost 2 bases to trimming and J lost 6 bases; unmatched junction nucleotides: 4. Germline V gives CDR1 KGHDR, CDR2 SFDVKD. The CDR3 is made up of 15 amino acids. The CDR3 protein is CATSDSRLAGDTQYF. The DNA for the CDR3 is TGTGCCACCAGTGATTCCAGACTAGCGGGTGATACGCAGTATTTT.

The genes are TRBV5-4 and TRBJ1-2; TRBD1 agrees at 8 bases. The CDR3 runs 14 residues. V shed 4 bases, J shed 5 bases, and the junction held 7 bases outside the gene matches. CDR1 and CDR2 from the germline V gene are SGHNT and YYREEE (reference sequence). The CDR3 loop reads CASSMLDRVYGYTF. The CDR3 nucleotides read TGTGCCAGCAGCATGCTGGACAGGGTTTATGGCTACACCTTC.